The 10 T cell receptor beta chains reported below all come from one sample, sequenced in a study of blood T cell repertoires in COVID-19. Using immunoSEQ multiplex PCR, the repertoire was profiled, and TCRdb retains in-frame clones only, with some absent. The top ten hold more than 7% of the sample, which has over 95,000 clones, roughly 84% seen once. Material for sequencing was peripheral blood. These receptors were taken from a woman aged 70-85 years who had recovered from COVID-19.

The V gene is TRBV30, the J gene TRBJ2-5; 10 bases line up with TRBD2. Per germline, CDR1 GTSNPN and CDR2 SVGIG (reference sequence). V trimming: 4 bases; J trimming: 0 bases; junction bases outside the gene matches: 5. The CDR3 is made up of 15 amino acids. The CDR3 loop is CAWTWTSGNQETQYF. CDR3 in DNA: TGTGCCTGGACCTGGACTAGCGGTAACCAAGAGACCCAGTACTTC.

J is TRBJ2-1 and V is TRBV6-1; TRBD1 aligns across 7 bases. CDR1 is MNHNS, CDR2 SASEGT, per germline. The V gene end was trimmed by 3 bases and the J gene end by 4 bases; junction bases not matched to a gene: 6. This CDR3 has 15 residues. The chain's CDR3 is CASSDQRGRYNEQFF. The CDR3 DNA sequence: TGTGCCAGCAGTGATCAGAGGGGGCGATACAATGAGCAGTTCTTC.

V is TRBV27 and J is TRBJ1-5; 9 positions match TRBD1. This CDR3 is 14 amino acids long. Per germline, CDR1 MNHEY and CDR2 SMNVEV (reference sequence). The trim removed 4 bases at V and 6 bases at J, leaving 4 bases unmatched. The CDR3 region has the DNA TGTGCCAGCAGTTGGGACAGGGACAGTCAGCCCCAGCATTTT. It specifies CASSWDRDSQPQHF.

This chain connects TRBV24-1 to TRBJ2-7, with D maybe TRBD2 (7 bases). Germline CDR1 reads KGHDR; CDR2 reads SFDVKD. The CDR3 sequence is 15 residues long. V dropped 4 bases and J dropped 3 bases, with 15 bases sitting between them. The CDR3 region has the DNA TGTGCCACCAGTGACCCCCGGGGGGCTGACTACGAGCAGTACTTC. Protein sequence: CATSDPRGADYEQYF.

The chain has TRBV19 and TRBJ2-2, with 7 bases lining up with TRBD1. After removal of 7 bases from V and 0 bases from J, the junction contained 5 bases not matched to a gene. Germline V gene data show CDR1 as LNHDA and CDR2 as SQIVND (reference sequence). The CDR3 is made up of 15 amino acids. The CDR3 sequence: CASKRQGANTGELFF. The CDR3 coding sequence is TGTGCCAGTAAACGACAGGGCGCGAACACCGGGGAGCTGTTTTTT.

This rearrangement joins TRBV12-3 or TRBV12-4 to TRBJ1-3; D is unresolved. This CDR3 is built from 13 residues. Trimming left V 6 bases short and J 1 base short, with 7 bases between. CDR3 region: CASSPSSGNTIYF. As DNA, the CDR3 is TGTGCCAGCAGCCCCTCGTCTGGAAACACCATATATTTT.

The chain employs TRBV5-1 and TRBJ2-3; 8 nucleotides match TRBD1. The ends lost 4 bases at V and 4 bases at J; junction bases unmatched: 5. This CDR3 is 14 amino acids long. The germline V gene has CDR1 SGHRS and CDR2 YFSETQ. CDR3 DNA: TGCGCCAGCAGCGGACAGGGTTCTGCAGATACGCAGTATTTT. This gives the protein CASSGQGSADTQYF.

V usage is TRBV5-1 and J usage is TRBJ1-2; 7 bases align to TRBD1. CDR1 and CDR2 from the germline V gene are SGHRS and YFSETQ. The CDR3 contains 15 residues. V was pared by 6 bases and J by 2 bases, with 10 bases of the junction left unmatched. The CDR3 bases are TGCGCCAGCACCCCTACAGGGGCCTTCAACTATGGCTACACCTTC. Its translation: CASTPTGAFNYGYTF.

V usage is TRBV5-1 and J usage is TRBJ1-1, with 7 positions matching TRBD1. The CDR3 runs 16 residues. Germline lookup yields CDR1 SGHRS and CDR2 YFSETQ. V lost 4 bases and J lost 0; bases outside the gene matches: 9. This CDR3 reads CASSPTGATMNTEAFF. The CDR3 DNA reads as TGCGCCAGCAGCCCTACAGGGGCTACCATGAACACTGAAGCTTTCTTT.

CDR3 amino acids: CASSPFSGVTDTQYF. The DNA of the CDR3 is TGTGCCAGCAGCCCCTTTAGCGGGGTGACAGATACGCAGTATTTT. The chain is built from TRBV7-2 and TRBJ2-3, with 8 bases aligning to TRBD2. The CDR3 spans 15 residues. The V segment lost 5 bases and the J segment 3 bases; nucleotides outside the gene matches: 7. Germline loops: CDR1 SGHTA, CDR2 FQGNSA.